This TCR beta chain was sequenced during a study of glioma-infiltrating T cells after dendritic cell vaccination. Whole-study context: Treatment, given 2003 to 2012, was autologous tumor lysate-pulsed dendritic cell vaccination.

Study-wide results and caveats: Higher TCR clonality did not directly relate to longer survival.

This clone came up a few times. The target antigen is unknown. Isocitrate dehydrogenase mutation was absent in all glioblastoma patients. The CDR3 spans 14 residues. V was cut by 1 base and J by 2 bases, with 9 bases left in between. The germline gives CDR1 SNHLY, CDR2 FYNNEI. The PCR used 60 V beta and 13 J beta primers. Profiled with immunoSEQ multiplex PCR; TCRdb holds only in-frame clones, not every one. This table has tens of thousands of clones, approximately 84% appearing once. The chain has TRBV2 and TRBJ2-7, with a weak D call TRBD1 (6 bases). Here the sequenced sample was blood, taken before dendritic cell vaccination. The clonotype was recovered from a human donor with glioblastoma. The CDR3 coding sequence is TGTGCCAGCAGTGAAGGAGGGGACACCTACGAGCAGTACTTC. It encodes CASSEGGDTYEQYF.